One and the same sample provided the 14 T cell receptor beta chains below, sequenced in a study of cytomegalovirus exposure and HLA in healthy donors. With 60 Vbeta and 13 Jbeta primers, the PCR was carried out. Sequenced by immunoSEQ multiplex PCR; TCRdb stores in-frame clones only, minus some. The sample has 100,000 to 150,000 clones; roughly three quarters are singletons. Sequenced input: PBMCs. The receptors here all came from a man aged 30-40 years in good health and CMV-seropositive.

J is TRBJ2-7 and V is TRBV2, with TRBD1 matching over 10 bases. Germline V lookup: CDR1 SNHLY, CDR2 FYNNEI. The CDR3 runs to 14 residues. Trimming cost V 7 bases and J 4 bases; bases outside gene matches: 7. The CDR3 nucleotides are TGTGCCAGCAAGGCGGGACAGGGGAGTTACGAGCAGTACTTC. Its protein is CASKAGQGSYEQYF.

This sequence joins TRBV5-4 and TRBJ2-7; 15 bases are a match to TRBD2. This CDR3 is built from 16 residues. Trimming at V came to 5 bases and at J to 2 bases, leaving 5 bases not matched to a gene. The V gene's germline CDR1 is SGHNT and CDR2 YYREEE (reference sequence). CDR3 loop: CASSWTSGRGPYEQYF. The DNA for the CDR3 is TGTGCCAGCAGTTGGACTAGCGGGAGGGGCCCCTACGAGCAGTACTTC.

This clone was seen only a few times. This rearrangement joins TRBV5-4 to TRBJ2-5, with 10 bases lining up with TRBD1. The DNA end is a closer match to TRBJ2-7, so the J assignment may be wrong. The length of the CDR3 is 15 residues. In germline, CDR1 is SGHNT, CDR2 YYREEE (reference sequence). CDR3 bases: TGTGCCAGCAGCCACCGGGACAGGGGTTCCTACGAGCAGTACTTC. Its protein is CASSHRDRGSYEQYF.

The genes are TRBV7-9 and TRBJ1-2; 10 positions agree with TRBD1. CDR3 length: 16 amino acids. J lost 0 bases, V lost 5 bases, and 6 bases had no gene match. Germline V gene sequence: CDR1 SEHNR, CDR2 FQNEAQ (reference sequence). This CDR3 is CASSTGTGDPNYGYTF. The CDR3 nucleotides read TGTGCCAGCAGCACAGGGACAGGGGACCCTAACTATGGCTACACCTTC.

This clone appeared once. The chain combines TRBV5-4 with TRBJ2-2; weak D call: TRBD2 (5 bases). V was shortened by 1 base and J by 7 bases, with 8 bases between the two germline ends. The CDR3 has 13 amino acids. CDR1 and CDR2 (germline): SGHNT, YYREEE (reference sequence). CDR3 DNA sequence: TGTGCCAGCAGCTTGTTAGGGAGCGGGGAGCTGTTTTTT. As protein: CASSLLGSGELFF.

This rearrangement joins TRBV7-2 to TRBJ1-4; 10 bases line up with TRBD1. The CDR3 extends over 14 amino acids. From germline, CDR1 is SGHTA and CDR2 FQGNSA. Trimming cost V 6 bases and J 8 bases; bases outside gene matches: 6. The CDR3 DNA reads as TGTGCCAGCAGGACGACAGGGGGCCGGGAAAAACTGTTTTTT. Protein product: CASRTTGGREKLFF.

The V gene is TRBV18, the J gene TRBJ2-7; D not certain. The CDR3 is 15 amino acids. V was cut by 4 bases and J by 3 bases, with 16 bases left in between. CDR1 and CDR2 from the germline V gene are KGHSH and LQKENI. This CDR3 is CASSLTGQMGYEQYF. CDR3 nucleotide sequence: TGTGCCAGCTCACTAACTGGGCAGATGGGCTACGAGCAGTACTTC.

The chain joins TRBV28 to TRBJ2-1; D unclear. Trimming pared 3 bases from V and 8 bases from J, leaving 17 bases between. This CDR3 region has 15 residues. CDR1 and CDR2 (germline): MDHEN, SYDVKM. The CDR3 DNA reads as TGTGCCAGCAGTTTGACTCAATACCCCTCTCATGAGCAGTTCTTC. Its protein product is CASSLTQYPSHEQFF.

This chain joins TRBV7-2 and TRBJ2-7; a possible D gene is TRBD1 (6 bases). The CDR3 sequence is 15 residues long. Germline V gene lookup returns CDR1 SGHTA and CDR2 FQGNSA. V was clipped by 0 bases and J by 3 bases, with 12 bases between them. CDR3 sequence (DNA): TGTGCCAGCAGCTTAGCCGTGGACAGTTTCTACGAGCAGTACTTC. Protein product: CASSLAVDSFYEQYF.

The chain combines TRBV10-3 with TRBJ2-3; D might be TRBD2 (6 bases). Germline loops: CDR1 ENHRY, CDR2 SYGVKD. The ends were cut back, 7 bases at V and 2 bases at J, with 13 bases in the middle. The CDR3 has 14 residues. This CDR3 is CAITSEGLTDTQYF. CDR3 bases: TGTGCCATCACGTCGGAGGGGCTCACAGATACGCAGTATTTT.

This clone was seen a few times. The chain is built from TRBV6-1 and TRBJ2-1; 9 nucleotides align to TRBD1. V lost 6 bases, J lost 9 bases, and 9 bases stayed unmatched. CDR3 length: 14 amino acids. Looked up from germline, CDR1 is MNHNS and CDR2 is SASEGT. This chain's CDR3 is CASRVDRGVSEQFF. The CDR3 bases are TGTGCCAGCAGGGTGGACAGGGGAGTTAGTGAGCAGTTCTTC.

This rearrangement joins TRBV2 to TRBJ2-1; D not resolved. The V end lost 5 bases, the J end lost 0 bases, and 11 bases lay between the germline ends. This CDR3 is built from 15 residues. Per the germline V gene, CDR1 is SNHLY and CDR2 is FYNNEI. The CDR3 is CASSYRTSSYNEQFF. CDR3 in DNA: TGTGCCAGCAGTTATAGAACGAGCTCCTACAATGAGCAGTTCTTC.

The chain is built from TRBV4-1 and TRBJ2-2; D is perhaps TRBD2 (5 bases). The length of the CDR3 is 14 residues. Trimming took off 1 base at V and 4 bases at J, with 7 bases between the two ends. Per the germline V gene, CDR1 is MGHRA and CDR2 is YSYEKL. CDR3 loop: CASSQAEGTGELFF. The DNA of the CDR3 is TGCGCCAGCAGCCAAGCCGAGGGCACCGGGGAGCTGTTTTTT.

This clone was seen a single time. The CDR3 nucleotides are TGCGCCAGCAGTGAATCGGGACAGGCGATCTACGAGCAGTACTTC. Residues: CASSESGQAIYEQYF. The rearrangement uses TRBV10-1 and TRBJ2-7; 8 bases line up with TRBD1. Germline CDR1 and CDR2: WNHNN and SYGVQD (reference sequence). The V segment lost 3 bases and the J segment 3 bases; nucleotides outside the gene matches: 7. The CDR3 has 15 amino acids.